These T cell receptor beta chains were read from a single sample in a study of a mutant IDH1 vaccine in newly diagnosed glioma. Their recognized antigens are unknown. Data came from immunoSEQ multiplex PCR; TCRdb stores just in-frame clones and leaves some out. The repertoire holds approximately 50,000 clones, with less than 85% as singletons. Here the sequenced sample was PBMCs, taken from a glioma patient whose treatment included an IDH1 peptide vaccine. The receptor set was obtained from a woman between 40 and 50 years old with glioma. Some clones in this sample may be carry-over from other donors' samples. CDR3s include the opening cysteine and the closing phenylalanine or tryptophan. Fields, in order: V gene, J gene, clone size, D gene, CDR3 protein, CDR3 DNA. D genes are given only for firm matches. Some rows have no size entry. The others give once, few or many, or a class for an expanded clone.

v_gene: TRBV15
j_gene: TRBJ1-2
abundance: NA
d_gene: TRBD1
CDR3aa: CATSTGQGKGDYGYTF
CDR3nt: TGTGCCACCAGCACCGGACAGGGAAAAGGGGACTATGGCTACACCTTC

v_gene: TRBV28
j_gene: TRBJ1-5
abundance: NA
d_gene: TRBD1
CDR3aa: CASSYKTGTVSNQPQHF
CDR3nt: TGTGCCAGCAGTTACAAGACCGGGACAGTTAGCAATCAGCCCCAGCATTTT

v_gene: TRBV15
j_gene: TRBJ2-3
abundance: NA
d_gene: NA
CDR3aa: CATSRAPGGIVDTQYF
CDR3nt: TGTGCCACCAGCAGAGCCCCTGGGGGGATTGTGGATACGCAGTATTTT

v_gene: TRBV15
j_gene: TRBJ2-3
abundance: NA
d_gene: NA
CDR3aa: CATSRDTPSPGDTQYF
CDR3nt: TGTGCCACCAGCAGAGATACCCCCTCCCCGGGAGATACGCAGTATTTT

v_gene: TRBV7-2
j_gene: TRBJ1-5
abundance: once
d_gene: NA
CDR3aa: CASSLVAERGNQPQHF
CDR3nt: TGTGCCAGCAGCTTAGTCGCGGAGAGGGGCAATCAGCCCCAGCATTTT

v_gene: TRBV10-3
j_gene: TRBJ2-7
abundance: medium-sized
d_gene: NA
CDR3aa: CAIGGLHYEQYF
CDR3nt: TGTGCCATCGGGGGACTGCACTACGAGCAGTACTTC

v_gene: TRBV5-6
j_gene: TRBJ2-7
abundance: NA
d_gene: TRBD2
CDR3aa: CASSSGGASYEQYF
CDR3nt: TGTGCCAGCAGCAGCGGGGGGGCGTCCTACGAGCAGTACTTC

v_gene: TRBV12-2
j_gene: TRBJ2-5
abundance: NA
d_gene: NA
CDR3aa: CASPTRQETQYF
CDR3nt: TGTGCAAGCCCGACTAGACAAGAGACCCAGTACTTC

v_gene: TRBV7-9
j_gene: TRBJ1-2
abundance: few
d_gene: NA
CDR3aa: CASSPGTLRGYTF
CDR3nt: TGTGCCAGCAGTCCCGGGACTTTGAGGGGCTACACCTTC

v_gene: TRBV29-1
j_gene: TRBJ2-5
abundance: NA
d_gene: NA
CDR3aa: CSGTLETQYF
CDR3nt: TGCAGCGGGACTTTGGAGACCCAGTACTTC

v_gene: TRBV5-1
j_gene: TRBJ2-7
abundance: NA
d_gene: TRBD1
CDR3aa: CASSDGTGDEQYF
CDR3nt: TGCGCCAGCAGCGACGGGACAGGGGACGAGCAGTACTTC

v_gene: TRBV19
j_gene: TRBJ2-1
abundance: NA
d_gene: NA
CDR3aa: CASTADRSSYNEQFF
CDR3nt: TGTGCCAGTACCGCAGACAGGAGCTCCTACAATGAGCAGTTCTTC

v_gene: TRBV11-2
j_gene: TRBJ2-7
abundance: NA
d_gene: NA
CDR3aa: CASSFPGPGYYEQYF
CDR3nt: TGTGCCAGCAGTTTTCCGGGACCAGGGTACTACGAGCAGTACTTC

v_gene: TRBV7-2
j_gene: TRBJ2-5
abundance: few
d_gene: TRBD1
CDR3aa: CASSLNRGETQYF
CDR3nt: TGTGCCAGCAGCTTAAACAGGGGGGAGACCCAGTACTTC

v_gene: TRBV9
j_gene: TRBJ1-2
abundance: NA
d_gene: NA
CDR3aa: CASSVAAQAYGYTF
CDR3nt: TGTGCCAGCAGCGTAGCTGCTCAGGCCTATGGCTACACCTTC

v_gene: TRBV5-8
j_gene: TRBJ2-7
abundance: NA
d_gene: NA
CDR3aa: CASRTYRLSSYEQYF
CDR3nt: TGTGCCAGCAGAACCTACAGACTTAGCTCCTACGAGCAGTACTTC

v_gene: TRBV5-1
j_gene: TRBJ2-7
abundance: NA
d_gene: NA
CDR3aa: CASSRASPYEQYF
CDR3nt: TGCGCCAGCAGCCGGGCTAGTCCCTACGAGCAGTACTTC

v_gene: TRBV29-1
j_gene: TRBJ2-1
abundance: NA
d_gene: NA
CDR3aa: CSVEPSHNEQFF
CDR3nt: TGCAGCGTTGAACCTAGCCACAATGAGCAGTTCTTC

v_gene: TRBV6-5
j_gene: TRBJ1-2
abundance: NA
d_gene: TRBD1
CDR3aa: CASSYRTGNYGYTF
CDR3nt: TGTGCCAGCAGTTACAGGACAGGAAACTATGGCTACACCTTC

v_gene: TRBV11-2
j_gene: TRBJ2-7
abundance: NA
d_gene: NA
CDR3aa: CASSFVGYSYEQYF
CDR3nt: TGTGCCAGCAGCTTTGTTGGATACTCCTACGAGCAGTACTTC

v_gene: TRBV9
j_gene: TRBJ1-5
abundance: NA
d_gene: NA
CDR3aa: CASSGTGLPHQPQHF
CDR3nt: TGTGCCAGCAGTGGAACGGGGCTCCCCCATCAGCCCCAGCATTTT

v_gene: TRBV6-6
j_gene: TRBJ1-3
abundance: NA
d_gene: NA
CDR3aa: CASLYISGNTIYF
CDR3nt: TGTGCCAGCCTCTATATCTCTGGAAACACCATATATTTT

v_gene: TRBV7-9
j_gene: TRBJ1-2
abundance: NA
d_gene: NA
CDR3aa: CASSSPRLDSKTNYGYTF
CDR3nt: TGTGCCAGCAGCTCACCTAGATTAGACAGCAAGACTAACTATGGCTACACCTTC

v_gene: TRBV10-3
j_gene: TRBJ2-7
abundance: few
d_gene: NA
CDR3aa: CAISELRTIGDEQYF
CDR3nt: TGTGCCATCAGTGAGCTCAGGACGATAGGGGACGAGCAGTACTTC

v_gene: TRBV5-4
j_gene: TRBJ1-5
abundance: NA
d_gene: NA
CDR3aa: CASSLAGNQPQHF
CDR3nt: TGTGCCAGCAGCTTAGCAGGAAATCAGCCCCAGCATTTT

v_gene: TRBV7-2
j_gene: TRBJ1-5
abundance: NA
d_gene: NA
CDR3aa: CASSLVKNQPQHF
CDR3nt: TGTGCCAGCAGCTTAGTAAAAAATCAGCCCCAGCATTTT

v_gene: TRBV20-1
j_gene: TRBJ1-2
abundance: NA
d_gene: NA
CDR3aa: CSADPDNGYTF
CDR3nt: TGCAGTGCTGACCCCGACAATGGCTACACCTTC

v_gene: TRBV5-1
j_gene: TRBJ2-7
abundance: NA
d_gene: NA
CDR3aa: CASSLVVSHYEQYF
CDR3nt: TGCGCCAGCAGCTTGGTCGTCTCCCACTACGAGCAGTACTTC

v_gene: TRBV18
j_gene: TRBJ2-1
abundance: NA
d_gene: NA
CDR3aa: CASSPRTSYEQFF
CDR3nt: TGTGCCAGCTCACCAAGAACTAGCTATGAGCAGTTCTTC

v_gene: TRBV11-2
j_gene: TRBJ1-2
abundance: NA
d_gene: NA
CDR3aa: CASSSYNYGYTF
CDR3nt: TGTGCCAGCAGCAGCTACAACTATGGCTACACCTTC

v_gene: TRBV29-1
j_gene: TRBJ1-5
abundance: NA
d_gene: NA
CDR3aa: CSVESGDQPQHF
CDR3nt: TGCAGCGTTGAGTCAGGGGATCAGCCCCAGCATTTT

v_gene: TRBV4-2
j_gene: TRBJ2-1
abundance: NA
d_gene: NA
CDR3aa: CASTRDSTYNEQFF
CDR3nt: TGTGCCAGCACCAGGGACTCGACCTACAATGAGCAGTTCTTC

v_gene: TRBV5-4
j_gene: TRBJ1-3
abundance: few
d_gene: NA
CDR3aa: CASSLDQGARSGNTIYF
CDR3nt: TGTGCCAGCAGCTTGGATCAGGGCGCCCGGTCTGGAAACACCATATATTTT

v_gene: TRBV6-6
j_gene: TRBJ1-1
abundance: NA
d_gene: NA
CDR3aa: CASSSLTENTEAFF
CDR3nt: TGTGCCAGCAGTTCTTTGACAGAAAACACTGAAGCTTTCTTT

v_gene: TRBV5-5
j_gene: TRBJ2-5
abundance: NA
d_gene: NA
CDR3aa: CASSPRPEETQYF
CDR3nt: TGTGCCAGCAGCCCGAGGCCAGAGGAGACCCAGTACTTC

v_gene: TRBV6-6
j_gene: TRBJ1-1
abundance: NA
d_gene: NA
CDR3aa: CASSYTSAEAFF
CDR3nt: TGTGCCAGCAGTTATACCTCCGCTGAAGCTTTCTTT

v_gene: TRBV5-6
j_gene: TRBJ1-5
abundance: few
d_gene: NA
CDR3aa: CASSLGAQPQHF
CDR3nt: TGTGCCAGCAGCTTGGGGGCTCAGCCCCAGCATTTT

v_gene: TRBV5-6
j_gene: TRBJ1-2
abundance: once
d_gene: TRBD1
CDR3aa: CASSFPYDREGYTF
CDR3nt: TGTGCCAGCAGCTTTCCCTATGACAGGGAAGGCTACACCTTC

v_gene: TRBV27
j_gene: TRBJ2-1
abundance: NA
d_gene: TRBD2
CDR3aa: CASSSLSGGSSYNEQFF
CDR3nt: TGTGCCAGCAGTTCGCTTAGCGGGGGGAGCTCCTACAATGAGCAGTTCTTC

v_gene: TRBV5-1
j_gene: TRBJ2-7
abundance: NA
d_gene: NA
CDR3aa: CASSRGPTGKRGDEQYF
CDR3nt: TGCGCCAGCAGCCGGGGTCCGACAGGGAAAAGGGGGGACGAGCAGTACTTC

v_gene: TRBV12-5
j_gene: TRBJ2-2
abundance: NA
d_gene: NA
CDR3aa: CASGLGPSRELFF
CDR3nt: TGTGCTAGTGGCCTCGGGCCGTCGAGGGAGCTGTTTTTT

v_gene: TRBV27
j_gene: TRBJ1-6
abundance: few
d_gene: NA
CDR3aa: CASSARQTRSPLHF
CDR3nt: TGTGCCAGCAGCGCCCGACAGACGAGATCACCCCTCCACTTT

v_gene: TRBV10-3
j_gene: TRBJ1-2
abundance: few
d_gene: TRBD1
CDR3aa: CAISRTGNGYTF
CDR3nt: TGTGCCATCAGTCGGACAGGGAATGGCTACACCTTC

v_gene: TRBV5-4
j_gene: TRBJ2-7
abundance: once
d_gene: TRBD1
CDR3aa: CASSLDGTGPYEQYF
CDR3nt: TGTGCCAGCAGCTTGGACGGGACAGGGCCCTACGAGCAGTACTTC

v_gene: TRBV14
j_gene: TRBJ1-4
abundance: few
d_gene: TRBD1
CDR3aa: CASSEALGGLGEKLFF
CDR3nt: TGTGCCAGCAGCGAAGCATTAGGGGGCCTGGGTGAAAAACTGTTTTTT

v_gene: TRBV29-1
j_gene: TRBJ2-7
abundance: NA
d_gene: NA
CDR3aa: CSVLGELGANSYEQYF
CDR3nt: TGCAGCGTTCTCGGTGAACTAGGGGCCAACTCCTACGAGCAGTACTTC

v_gene: TRBV7-9
j_gene: TRBJ2-2
abundance: NA
d_gene: NA
CDR3aa: CASSLKSTGELFF
CDR3nt: TGTGCCAGCAGCTTAAAGTCCACCGGGGAGCTGTTTTTT

v_gene: TRBV30
j_gene: TRBJ1-4
abundance: NA
d_gene: NA
CDR3aa: CAWSTADEKLFF
CDR3nt: TGTGCCTGGAGTACCGCGGATGAAAAACTGTTTTTT

v_gene: TRBV30
j_gene: TRBJ2-5
abundance: NA
d_gene: NA
CDR3aa: CAWNEPVLETQYF
CDR3nt: TGTGCCTGGAACGAACCGGTGCTGGAGACCCAGTACTTC

v_gene: TRBV5-3
j_gene: TRBJ1-5
abundance: NA
d_gene: NA
CDR3aa: CAREGGNQPQHF
CDR3nt: TGTGCCAGAGAGGGCGGGAATCAGCCCCAGCATTTT

v_gene: TRBV6-1
j_gene: TRBJ2-5
abundance: NA
d_gene: TRBD1
CDR3aa: CASSGEGAPRTQYF
CDR3nt: TGTGCCAGCAGTGGAGAGGGGGCTCCACGGACCCAGTACTTC

v_gene: TRBV20-1
j_gene: TRBJ1-2
abundance: NA
d_gene: NA
CDR3aa: CSARAGYGYTF
CDR3nt: TGCAGTGCTAGAGCAGGGTATGGCTACACCTTC

v_gene: TRBV11-3
j_gene: TRBJ2-7
abundance: once
d_gene: NA
CDR3aa: CASSLDGRGGDDEQYF
CDR3nt: TGTGCCAGCAGCTTAGATGGGCGAGGGGGTGACGACGAGCAGTACTTC

v_gene: TRBV14
j_gene: TRBJ2-3
abundance: NA
d_gene: NA
CDR3aa: CASSQGFTDTQYF
CDR3nt: TGTGCCAGCAGCCAAGGGTTCACAGATACGCAGTATTTT

v_gene: TRBV27
j_gene: TRBJ1-6
abundance: few
d_gene: NA
CDR3aa: CASTRDGTNNSPLHF
CDR3nt: TGTGCCAGCACCCGGGACGGAACAAATAATTCACCCCTCCACTTT